This TCR beta chain was documented in a study of cytomegalovirus exposure and HLA in healthy donors listed by TCRdb under 2017. Background on the whole study: According to an earlier analysis of 450 to 650 of the donors, about 180 million T cells yielded 120 million or so unique TCR beta sequences and more than 250 Gb of sequence data. An early release that covered some 630 HLA-typed donors contained around 300 gigabases of sequencing data and about 84 million unique TCR sequences. Among the roughly 380 genotyped donors, around 81% belonged to the genetic ancestry cluster associated with self-reported Caucasian donors. An earlier analysis of 587 of the donors applied high-throughput TCR beta sequencing to assess whether each TCR beta V gene segment acted as functional or pseudogenic. Rather than drawing on any new phenotypic data, the later analysis identified candidate immune exposures from TCR beta sequences and the way those sequences occurred across donors. Roughly five DR-DQ haplotypes were treated as single units for association and clustering because of strong linkage in the cohort. Using immunosequencing, the study profiled T cell repertoires from approximately 700 subjects and related those repertoires to cytomegalovirus serostatus. All discovery cohort repertoires had been generated using a single sequencing platform. A later genetic analysis took genome-wide SNP genotypes for about 65% of the 666 donors and used that subset as a discovery cohort. The number of donors typed differed by locus, with 629-630 for A, B, C, DRB1 and DQB1, roughly 520 for DQA1, about 610 for DPA1, and some 440 for DPB1. HLA typing included class I and class II loci at four-digit resolution. Across about 380 genotyped donors of the cohort, an average of approximately 240,000 unique TCR beta nucleotide sequences per donor were sequenced, and roughly 20% of those sequences were non-productive. Alongside the repertoire data, information on donor age, sex, ethnicity and CMV serostatus was compiled. The study was designed to test whether signatures of past pathogen exposure could be identified by cataloging public T cell receptors. In addition to the first cohort of several hundred subjects, a separate validation cohort of about 120 different subjects was used. To study patterns of TCR occurrence, a later analysis re-analyzed previously published TCR beta repertoires from 666 donors and added high-resolution HLA genotyping. High-throughput TCR immunosequencing, statistical association of individual TCRs with disease status, and machine learning were combined to predict cytomegalovirus infection status.

Libraries were prepared through the immunoSEQ multiplex PCR assay. For the multiplex PCR, a mixture combining 60 forward primers for TCR Vbeta segments and 13 reverse primers for TCR Jbeta segments was used. The CDR3 region of rearranged TCR beta genes was amplified from genomic DNA with a multiplex PCR assay. Amplified TCR beta libraries were sequenced as 87-base-pair reads on the Illumina HiSeq System. On the study's bioinformatics: Across the roughly 700 repertoires, a later analysis counted 75 million to 90 million unique TCR beta chains, around 11 million of which were shared by at least two donors. A nearest-neighbor algorithm error-corrected the raw reads and collapsed the reads into unique sequences, merging closely related sequences to remove PCR and sequencing errors. CDR3 sequences were aligned to IMGT reference sequences to assign V, D and J gene segments. For a sequence to be retained, a match of at least six nucleotides was required to both a V gene segment and a J gene segment. Rearrangements were classified as productive when the CDR3 lacked stop codons and remained in frame with V and J, and all other rearrangements were classified as non-productive. Following IMGT convention, CDR3 was defined as the stretch from the second conserved V-encoded cysteine up to the conserved J-encoded phenylalanine. The earlier analysis of some 580 of the donors excluded any sequence lacking an unambiguous match to a single V gene segment. In an earlier analysis of a few hundred of the donors, a V segment was called functional when productive rearrangements were above 56.7%, and segregating when the standard deviation between donors exceeded 5%. A statistical classification framework was developed to diagnose cytomegalovirus status using the catalog of TCR beta chain sequences. A later analysis assigned V and J genes by comparing TCR nucleotide sequences with IMGT/GENE-DB human TR gene sequences. In a later analysis, CDR3 sequences and most-parsimonious VDJ recombination scenarios were assigned using the TCRdist pipeline. In a later analysis, every TCR beta chain was defined by the combination of its CDR3 amino acid sequence and its V-gene family, and reads without a unique V-gene family were dropped. A later analysis removed roughly 590 highly shared, low-generation-probability nucleotide sequences to deal with suspected cross-contamination and a sequencing artifact. For each public chain, a later analysis derived a clonal expansion index from normalized ranks of inferred template counts within each repertoire. In a later analysis, generation probabilities were computed with a VDJ recombination model fitted to out-of-frame rearrangements, and the resulting probabilities were checked against IGoR. In a later analysis, TCR-TCR, TCR-HLA and TCR-CMV co-occurrence was scored with hypergeometric tests, and a repertoire-size bias correction was applied to TCR pairs. In a later analysis, false discovery rates were estimated by permuting HLA or CMV assignments 20 times. In a later analysis, co-occurring TCRs were grouped with DBSCAN, and TCRdist sequence similarity was added when clustering was performed within HLA-allele-positive subsets. Co-occurrence clustering excluded repertoires with fewer than 30,000 or more than 120,000 public chains, plus five with anomalous nucleotide sharing. Sourced from immuneACCESS, this table was stored by TCRdb with only in-frame sequences that have V and J called. A share of the clones is absent; for the studies checked, an unresolved V gene accounts for under half, and the remainder has no known explanation. Clone size and the V and J calls come from that table; the DNA yielded D and trimming. Recorded for this sample are 100,000 to 150,000 clones; about 79% of them occurred a single time. The ten largest clones capture roughly 3% of the sample.

Notes on this clone: Its antigen remains unidentified. No much larger clone exists at a distance of one base, and base qualities are not known.

The cohort was made up of 666 healthy bone marrow donors. Cohort members were all nominally healthy when sampled, although unrecorded immune exposures were likely present. The donor was CMV seronegative and belonged to the group of approximately 320 seronegative cohort members. A peripheral blood sample was provided by each donor, and peripheral blood mononuclear cells were used for TCR beta sequencing. The Qiagen DNeasy Blood Extraction Kit was used to extract genomic DNA from the blood cell samples. The full study reports these points: Strong co-occurrence of HLA alleles, especially DR and DQ, made assigning TCR associations to individual alleles difficult. HLA typing was unavailable for some donors at each locus, so association tests used only the typed subset. Some IMGT-functional V segments, including TRBV6-2 and TRBV6-3, could not be told apart with the 87-base-pair reads, so those segments were excluded. A further reported finding was that TCR beta sequences accurately predicted the HLA-A and HLA-B alleles for most subjects in the first cohort. In a later genetic analysis, fewer N-insertions in productive TCRs were reported among donors in an Asian-associated ancestry cluster than the approximately 710-donor mean. According to the authors, the approach could potentially be generalized to other disease states and immunological phenotypes. A cluster of highly shared sequence variants was judged likely to represent a technical artifact of the sequencing pipeline. Correlated functional status among segregating V segments might be attributable to linkage disequilibrium, but an unknown experimental factor could not be ruled out. In a later analysis, several top co-occurrence clusters were reported to appear linked to parvovirus B19, influenza, CMV and Epstein-Barr virus. In vitro tests confirmed that a few of the cytomegalovirus-associated TCR beta chains recognize cytomegalovirus antigens. A later genetic analysis associated a missense DCLRE1C variant with V-gene and J-gene trimming of TCR beta chains, and an independent cohort replicated the association. In a later analysis, HLA-associated TCR beta chains were found to be more clonally expanded and to have lower generation probabilities than equally common non-associated chains. In this cohort, only TCR beta chains were sequenced, and detectable features were limited by the absence of alpha or paired-chain data. Because counts were too low, roughly 16 rarely observed V segments, including chromosome 9 orphons, were excluded from the earlier analysis of about 500 of the donors. In an earlier analysis of 587 of the donors, most TCR beta V segments appeared in productive rearrangements about 90% or about 30% of the time, broadly matching IMGT annotations. Sequencing depth was assumed to be roughly uniform across donors in the presence/absence analyses, though that assumption may not hold. The study gave a list of roughly 150 TCR beta chains associated with cytomegalovirus. Most CMV-associated TCR beta chains appeared to be HLA-restricted in a later analysis, and the HLA associations seemed to be driven largely by CMV exposure. Immune exposure information for the cohort was limited to CMV serostatus. In a later analysis, the rate of TCR association differed among HLA loci, with DRB1 alleles having the most associated TCRs and HLA-C alleles having the fewest. In both the original and validation cohorts, the classifier was reported to diagnose cytomegalovirus status with high specificity and sensitivity. In a later analysis, 16,951 TCR beta sequences were associated with specific HLA alleles at a false discovery rate of 0.05. Most TCR sequences were observed very rarely across donors, whereas some public TCRs were present in many individuals.

Counted from cysteine to phenylalanine, this CDR3 has 13 amino acids. Here the CDR3 DNA is all that survives: 39 bases in frame from base 1. Trimming at the junction amounts to 0 bases on V and 6 bases on J, and the germline ends lie 8 bases apart. According to the germline V gene (reference sequence), CDR1 reads MNHNY and CDR2 reads SVGAGI. The receptor was isolated from a man between 45 and 60 years old in good health and CMV-seronegative. The sequenced sample consisted of PBMCs. In this chain, TRBV6-6 is recombined with TRBJ1-2; no D gene is confidently identified. The nucleotide sequence reads as follows: TGTGCCAGCAGTTACTCGTGGGAGAATGGCTACACCTTC. Its amino acids are CASSYSWENGYTF.